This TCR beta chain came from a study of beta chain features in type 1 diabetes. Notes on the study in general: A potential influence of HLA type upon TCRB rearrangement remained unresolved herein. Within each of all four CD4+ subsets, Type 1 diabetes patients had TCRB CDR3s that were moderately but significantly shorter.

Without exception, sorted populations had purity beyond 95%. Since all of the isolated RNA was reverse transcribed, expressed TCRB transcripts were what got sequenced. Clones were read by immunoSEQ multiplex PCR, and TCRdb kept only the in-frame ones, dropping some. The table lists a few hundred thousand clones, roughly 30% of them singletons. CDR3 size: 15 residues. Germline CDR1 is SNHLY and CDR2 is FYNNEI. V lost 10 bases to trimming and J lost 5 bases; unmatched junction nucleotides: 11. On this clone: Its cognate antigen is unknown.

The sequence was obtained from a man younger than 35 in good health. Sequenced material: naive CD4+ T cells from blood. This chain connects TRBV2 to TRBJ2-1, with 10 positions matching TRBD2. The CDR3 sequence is CATARWTSGHNEQFF. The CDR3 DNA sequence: TGTGCCACCGCCCGCTGGACTAGCGGACACAATGAGCAGTTCTTC.